This T cell receptor (beta chain) was profiled in a study of T-cell memory formation after mild COVID-19. TCRalpha and TCRbeta libraries used 5'RACE with constant-segment primers and UMIs. TCRdb reanalysed the 5' RACE reads using MiXCR and keeps one entry per CDR3 protein. Of a few hundred thousand distinct CDR3 sequences in the sample, around 27% were seen once. The CDR3 consists of 14 residues. Germline CDR1 is SQVTM and CDR2 is ANQGSEA. Trimming shortened V by 4 bases and J by 5 bases, and 16 bases separated the two germline ends. Only a few counts were recorded for this clonotype. Its specificity is unknown. Study-wide points: Clones shrinking between day 15 and 85 showed a balanced CD4/CD8 split, and those that grew later tilted toward CD4+. What remained unconfirmed was the SARS-CoV-2 specificity of second-wave clones peaking on day 37. CD4+ contracting clones were found mainly in CM and EM, and CD8+ ones in EMRA.

The rearrangement joins TRBV29-1 to TRBJ2-3; D is uncertain. The TCR comes from an adult woman who had mild COVID-19 (a few samples of this study predate the infection). Cell type and time point are not known. Sequenced: PBMCs or a T cell subset sorted from them (not recorded which). The CDR3 coding sequence is TGCAGCGTTGCCGACGATTTGTGGGGAGATACGCAGTATTTT. Amino acid sequence: CSVADDLWGDTQYF.